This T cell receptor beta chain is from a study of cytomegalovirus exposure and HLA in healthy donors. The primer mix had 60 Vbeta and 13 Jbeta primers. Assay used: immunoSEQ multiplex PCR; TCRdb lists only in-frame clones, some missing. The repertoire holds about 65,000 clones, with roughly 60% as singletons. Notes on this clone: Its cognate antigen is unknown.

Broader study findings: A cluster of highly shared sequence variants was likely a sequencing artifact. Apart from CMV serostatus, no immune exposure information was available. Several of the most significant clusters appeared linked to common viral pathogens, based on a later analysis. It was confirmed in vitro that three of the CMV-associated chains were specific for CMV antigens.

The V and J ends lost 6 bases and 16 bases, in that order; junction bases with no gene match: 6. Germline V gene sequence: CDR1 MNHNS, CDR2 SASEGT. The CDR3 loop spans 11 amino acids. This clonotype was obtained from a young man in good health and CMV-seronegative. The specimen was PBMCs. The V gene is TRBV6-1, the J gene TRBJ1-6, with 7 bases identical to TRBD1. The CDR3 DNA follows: TGTGCCAGCAGGGAGACAGGGATACTCCACTTT. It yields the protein CASRETGILHF.